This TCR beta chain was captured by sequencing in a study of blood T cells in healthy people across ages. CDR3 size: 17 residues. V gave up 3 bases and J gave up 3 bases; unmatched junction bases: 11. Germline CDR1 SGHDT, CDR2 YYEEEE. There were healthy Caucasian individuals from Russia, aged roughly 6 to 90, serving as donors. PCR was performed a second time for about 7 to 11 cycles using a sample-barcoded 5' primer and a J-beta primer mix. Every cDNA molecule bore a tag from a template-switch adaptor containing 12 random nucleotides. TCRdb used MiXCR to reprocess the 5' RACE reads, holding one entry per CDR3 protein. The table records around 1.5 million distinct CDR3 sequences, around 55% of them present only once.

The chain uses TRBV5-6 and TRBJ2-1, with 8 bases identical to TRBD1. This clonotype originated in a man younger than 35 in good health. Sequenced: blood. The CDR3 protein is CASSSQQGVTYYNEQFF. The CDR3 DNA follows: TGTGCCAGCAGCTCCCAACAGGGGGTGACTTACTACAATGAGCAGTTCTTC.